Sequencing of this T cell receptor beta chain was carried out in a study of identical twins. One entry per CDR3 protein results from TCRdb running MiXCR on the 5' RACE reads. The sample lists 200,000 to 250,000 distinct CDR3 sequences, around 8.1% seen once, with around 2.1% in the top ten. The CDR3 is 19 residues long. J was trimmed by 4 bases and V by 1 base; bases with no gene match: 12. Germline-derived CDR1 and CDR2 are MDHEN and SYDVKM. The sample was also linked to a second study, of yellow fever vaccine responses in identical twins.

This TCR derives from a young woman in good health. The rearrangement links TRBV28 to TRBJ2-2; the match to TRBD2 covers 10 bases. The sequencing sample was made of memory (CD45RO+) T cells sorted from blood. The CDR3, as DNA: TGTGCCAGCAGTTTATCCCCTTGGAGCGGGGGGGCTCGCACCGGGGAGCTGTTTTTT. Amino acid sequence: CASSLSPWSGGARTGELFF.